The 10 T cell receptor beta chains below all came from one sample that was sequenced in a study of cytomegalovirus exposure and HLA in healthy donors. With 60 Vbeta and 13 Jbeta primers, the PCR was carried out. Sequenced by immunoSEQ multiplex PCR; TCRdb stores in-frame clones only, minus some. The repertoire holds around 190,000 clones, with 70% to 80% as singletons. Sequences were obtained from PBMCs. Source of these receptors: a woman in her 50s in good health and CMV-seronegative.

The CDR3: CASSHGGAGKAFF. The CDR3 DNA follows: TGCGCCAGCAGCCACGGGGGGGCAGGGAAAGCTTTCTTT. J is TRBJ1-1 and V is TRBV4-3, with a possible D match to TRBD1 (6 bases). Trimming cost V 3 bases and J 9 bases, with 14 bases left between them. This CDR3 is 13 amino acids long. Per germline, CDR1 LGHNA and CDR2 YSLEER.

The rearrangement joins TRBV28 to TRBJ1-5; D perhaps matches TRBD1 (6 bases). CDR1 is MDHEN and CDR2 is SYDVKM in the germline V gene. CDR3 length: 14 residues. Trimming left V 3 bases short and J 5 bases short, with 11 bases between. The chain's CDR3 is CASSLSGVDQPQHF. The CDR3 bases are TGTGCCAGCAGTTTGTCAGGGGTGGATCAGCCCCAGCATTTT.

The V gene is TRBV7-9, the J gene TRBJ2-7; D is perhaps TRBD1 (5 bases). Germline loops: CDR1 SEHNR, CDR2 FQNEAQ (reference sequence). V lost 1 base and J 2 bases, leaving 9 bases between the germline ends. This CDR3 is 14 amino acids long. CDR3 region: CASSLGRATYEQYF. CDR3 sequence (DNA): TGTGCCAGCAGCTTAGGCAGGGCAACCTACGAGCAGTACTTC. Full variable domain (rest looked up from reference TRBV7-9 and TRBJ2-7): DTGVSQNPRHKITKRGQNVTFRCDPISEHNRLYWYRQTLGQGPEFLTYFQNEAQLEKSRLLSDRFSAERPKGSFSTLEIQRTEQGDSAMYLCASSLGRATYEQYFGPGTRLTVT.

The chain couples TRBV29-1 to TRBJ1-1; a weak D match, TRBD1 (6 bases). CDR1 is SQVTM and CDR2 is ANQGSEA in the germline V gene. Trimming cost V 6 bases and J 1 base, with 9 bases left between them. CDR3 length equals 12 residues. The CDR3 DNA follows: TGCAGCGTCCGAGGGGGGAACACTGAAGCTTTCTTT. Translation: CSVRGGNTEAFF.

This clone showed up just a few times. The chain couples TRBV5-5 to TRBJ1-2; D is undetermined. In germline, CDR1 is SGHKS, CDR2 YYEKEE (reference sequence). CDR3 size: 13 residues. Deletions cut 0 bases from V and 3 bases from J, with 6 bases between. The chain's CDR3 is CASSLELDYGYTF. In DNA form, the CDR3 reads TGTGCCAGCAGCTTGGAACTCGACTATGGCTACACCTTC.

The rearrangement joins TRBV7-3 to TRBJ2-1; 7 nucleotides match TRBD2. CDR3 size: 16 residues. Losses at the gene ends were 4 bases for V and 3 bases for J; bases not matched to a gene: 9. CDR1 and CDR2 (germline): SGHTA, FQGTGA. The CDR3 loop reads CASSSTGTTNYNEQFF. The CDR3 DNA reads TGTGCCAGCAGCTCGACCGGGACTACAAACTACAATGAGCAGTTCTTC. Complete variable domain (other parts from reference TRBV7-3 and TRBJ2-1): GAGVSQTPSNKVTEKGKYVELRCDPISGHTALYWYRQSLGQGPEFLIYFQGTGAADDSGLPNDRFFAVRPEGSVSTLKIQRTERGDSAVYLCASSSTGTTNYNEQFFGPGTRLTVL.

Only one count was recorded for this clone. V usage is TRBV21-1 and J usage is TRBJ2-7; TRBD2 reflects the table's D call only, with no check against the DNA. TRBV21-1 counts as a pseudogene. This CDR3 has 13 residues. CDR3 sequence: CASSKGESNEQYF. The CDR3 DNA reads as TGTGCCAGCAGCAAAGGGGAGTCTAACGAGCAGTACTTC.

V is TRBV6-6 and J is TRBJ2-7; 7 bases match TRBD2. Trimming removed 2 bases from V and 7 bases from J; junction bases left unmatched: 5. Germline CDR1 reads MNHNY; CDR2 reads SVGAGI (reference sequence). The CDR3 is 13 amino acids. CDR3 region: CASSYPSGGEQYF. The CDR3 DNA reads TGTGCCAGCAGTTACCCGTCCGGGGGGGAGCAGTACTTC.

The chain has TRBV28 and TRBJ2-7, with 7 bases lining up with TRBD1. The CDR3 consists of 13 residues. Germline V gives CDR1 MDHEN, CDR2 SYDVKM. V lost 6 bases to trimming and J lost 0 bases; unmatched junction nucleotides: 2. DNA for the CDR3: TGTGCCAGCAGCGAGGGGGCCTCCTACGAGCAGTACTTC. It encodes CASSEGASYEQYF.

This chain connects TRBV27 to TRBJ1-1; D remains unclear. Trimming pared 5 bases from V and 0 bases from J, leaving 7 bases between. Per germline, CDR1 MNHEY and CDR2 SMNVEV (reference sequence). The CDR3 loop spans 13 amino acids. DNA of the CDR3: TGTGCCAGCAGTCTAACTATGAACACTGAAGCTTTCTTT. Amino acids: CASSLTMNTEAFF.